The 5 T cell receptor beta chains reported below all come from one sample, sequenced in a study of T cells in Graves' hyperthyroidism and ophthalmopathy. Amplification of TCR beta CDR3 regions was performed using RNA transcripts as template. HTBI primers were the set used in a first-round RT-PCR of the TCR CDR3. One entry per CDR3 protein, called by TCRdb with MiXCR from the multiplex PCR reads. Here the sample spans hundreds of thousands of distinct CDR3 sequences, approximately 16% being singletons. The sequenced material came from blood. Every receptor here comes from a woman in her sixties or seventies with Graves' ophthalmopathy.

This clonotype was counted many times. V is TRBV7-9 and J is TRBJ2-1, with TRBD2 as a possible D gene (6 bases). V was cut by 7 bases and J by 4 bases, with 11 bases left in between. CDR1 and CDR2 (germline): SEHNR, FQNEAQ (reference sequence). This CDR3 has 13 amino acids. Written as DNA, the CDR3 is TGTGCCAGCACGGTGGCGGGATACAATGAGCAGTTCTTC. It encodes CASTVAGYNEQFF.

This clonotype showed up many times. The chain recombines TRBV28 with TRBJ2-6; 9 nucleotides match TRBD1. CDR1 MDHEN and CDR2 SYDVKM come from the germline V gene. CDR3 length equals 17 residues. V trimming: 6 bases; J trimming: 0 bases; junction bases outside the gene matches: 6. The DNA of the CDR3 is TGTGCCAGCAGGCCGGGACAGGGCCTCTCTGGGGCCAACGTCCTGACTTTC. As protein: CASRPGQGLSGANVLTF.

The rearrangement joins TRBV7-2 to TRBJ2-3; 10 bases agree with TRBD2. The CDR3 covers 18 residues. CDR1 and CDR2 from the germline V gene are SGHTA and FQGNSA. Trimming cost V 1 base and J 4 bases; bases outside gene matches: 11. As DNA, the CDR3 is TGTGCCAGCAGCTTAGAGGTTGTGACGGGACTAGCGTCAGATACGCAGTATTTT. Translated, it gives CASSLEVVTGLASDTQYF.

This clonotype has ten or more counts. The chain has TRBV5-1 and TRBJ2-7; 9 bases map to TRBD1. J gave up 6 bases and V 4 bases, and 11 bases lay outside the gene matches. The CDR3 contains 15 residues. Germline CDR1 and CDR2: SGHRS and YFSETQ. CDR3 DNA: TGCGCCAGCAGCCTCAAGACAGGGGGAGACGGCGAGCAGTACTTC. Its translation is CASSLKTGGDGEQYF. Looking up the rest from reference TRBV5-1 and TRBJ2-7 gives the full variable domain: KAGVTQTPRYLIKTRGQQVTLSCSPISGHRSVSWYQQTPGQGLQFLFEYFSETQRNKGNFPGRFSGRQFSNSRSEMNVSTLELGDSALYLCASSLKTGGDGEQYFGPGTRLTVT.

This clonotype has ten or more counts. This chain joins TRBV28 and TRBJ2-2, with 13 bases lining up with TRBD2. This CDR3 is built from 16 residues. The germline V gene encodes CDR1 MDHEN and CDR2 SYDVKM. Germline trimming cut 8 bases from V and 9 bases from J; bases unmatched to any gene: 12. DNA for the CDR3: TGTGCCAGCGCCGCTACCGGGACTAGCGGGACTCGGGAGCTGTTTTTT. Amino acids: CASAATGTSGTRELFF.